These T cell receptor beta chains were read from a single sample in a study of blood T cell repertoires in COVID-19. The data were produced by immunoSEQ multiplex PCR, yet TCRdb's version contains in-frame clones alone and is incomplete. The table includes 470,000 or so clones, about 89% detected once. Sequences were obtained from peripheral blood. These receptors came from a woman between 25 and 40 years old with acute or convalescent COVID-19. CDR3s include the opening cysteine and the closing phenylalanine or tryptophan. D genes are given only for firm matches. Expanded clones are given a class, and other clones once, few, many or no size at all.

clone size: once; D gene: TRBD2; V gene: TRBV2; J gene: TRBJ2-3; CDR3 DNA: TGTGCCAGCCGGGGGTGGACTAGCGGGACAGATACGCAGTATTTT; CDR3 protein: CASRGWTSGTDTQYF
clone size: NA; D gene: NA; V gene: TRBV5-4; J gene: TRBJ1-1; CDR3 DNA: TGTGCCAGCAGCTTGGCCGGGGGGCTTGAAGCTTTCTTT; CDR3 protein: CASSLAGGLEAFF
clone size: NA; D gene: NA; V gene: TRBV7-8; J gene: TRBJ2-7; CDR3 DNA: TGTGCCAGCCCCCCCGGACTCGGTACCGAGCAGTACTTC; CDR3 protein: CASPPGLGTEQYF
clone size: NA; D gene: NA; V gene: TRBV11-2; J gene: TRBJ2-7; CDR3 DNA: TGTGCCAGCAGCTTAGGAGCGACCCCAAACTCCTACGAGCAGTACTTC; CDR3 protein: CASSLGATPNSYEQYF
clone size: NA; D gene: TRBD1; V gene: TRBV20-1; J gene: TRBJ1-4; CDR3 DNA: TGCAGTGCTAGTGAACAGGGGGCGCGGGAAAAACTGTTTTTT; CDR3 protein: CSASEQGAREKLFF
clone size: NA; D gene: TRBD2; V gene: TRBV7-3; J gene: TRBJ2-1; CDR3 DNA: TGTGCCAGCAGCTACCAAGCGGGGGATTACAATGAGCAGTTCTTC; CDR3 protein: CASSYQAGDYNEQFF
clone size: once; D gene: NA; V gene: TRBV19; J gene: TRBJ2-5; CDR3 DNA: TGTGCCAGTAGTATGTTCTTAGGGGTTGGACAGCAAGAGACCCAGTACTTC; CDR3 protein: CASSMFLGVGQQETQYF
clone size: NA; D gene: TRBD1; V gene: TRBV7-6; J gene: TRBJ1-6; CDR3 DNA: TGTGCCAGCAGCTTATTAGGTCAGGGGGCGGCAACCTATAATTCACCCCTCCACTTT; CDR3 protein: CASSLLGQGAATYNSPLHF
clone size: NA; D gene: NA; V gene: TRBV5-1; J gene: TRBJ1-1; CDR3 DNA: TGCGCCAGCAGCTTCAACAGGGATAACACTGAAGCTTTCTTT; CDR3 protein: CASSFNRDNTEAFF
clone size: NA; D gene: TRBD1; V gene: TRBV2; J gene: TRBJ2-1; CDR3 DNA: TGTGCCAGCAGTGGTTTCAGGGGGCTTCGCGATGAGCAGTTCTTC; CDR3 protein: CASSGFRGLRDEQFF
clone size: NA; D gene: TRBD1; V gene: TRBV6-6; J gene: TRBJ2-7; CDR3 DNA: TGTGCCAGCACCCCGGGGGGACAGGGATATTACTACGAGCAGTACTTC; CDR3 protein: CASTPGGQGYYYEQYF
clone size: once; D gene: NA; V gene: TRBV19; J gene: TRBJ2-1; CDR3 DNA: TGTGCCAGTCGGGACTGGGAGAGAGACAATGAGCAGTTCTTC; CDR3 protein: CASRDWERDNEQFF
clone size: NA; D gene: NA; V gene: TRBV25-1; J gene: TRBJ2-7; CDR3 DNA: TGTGCCAGCAGTCCTTCTTACCTTGCGTGGGAGCAGTACTTC; CDR3 protein: CASSPSYLAWEQYF
clone size: NA; D gene: NA; V gene: TRBV11-1; J gene: TRBJ2-7; CDR3 DNA: TGTGCCAGCAAGGGGAACTTAGGCTACGAGCAGTACTTC; CDR3 protein: CASKGNLGYEQYF
clone size: NA; D gene: NA; V gene: TRBV5-1; J gene: TRBJ1-2; CDR3 DNA: TGCGCCAGCAGCTTAAGTCCAGGGTTAGACTATGGCTACACCTTC; CDR3 protein: CASSLSPGLDYGYTF
clone size: NA; D gene: NA; V gene: TRBV7-9; J gene: TRBJ2-1; CDR3 DNA: TGTGCCAGCAGCGTTCCGGGACAAAACAATGAGCAGTTCTTC; CDR3 protein: CASSVPGQNNEQFF
clone size: NA; D gene: NA; V gene: TRBV6-5; J gene: TRBJ1-6; CDR3 DNA: TGTGCCAGCTGTAGGGGTAATTCACCCCTCCACTTT; CDR3 protein: CASCRGNSPLHF
clone size: NA; D gene: NA; V gene: TRBV6-6; J gene: TRBJ1-4; CDR3 DNA: TGTGCCAGCAGTTGGGCGGGGAATGAAAAACTGTTTTTT; CDR3 protein: CASSWAGNEKLFF
clone size: NA; D gene: NA; V gene: TRBV2; J gene: TRBJ2-4; CDR3 DNA: TGTGCCAGCAGTGAAGCGCGATCCCCGACGGGGGACTTC; CDR3 protein: CASSEARSPTGDF
clone size: NA; D gene: TRBD1; V gene: TRBV29-1; J gene: TRBJ2-1; CDR3 DNA: TGCAGCGCACACAGGGGGTCCTACAATGAGCAGTTCTTC; CDR3 protein: CSAHRGSYNEQFF
clone size: NA; D gene: TRBD1; V gene: TRBV9; J gene: TRBJ2-1; CDR3 DNA: TGTGCCAGCAGCGCACAGGGGGTCGTTGGCAATGAGCAGTTCTTC; CDR3 protein: CASSAQGVVGNEQFF
clone size: NA; D gene: TRBD1; V gene: TRBV18; J gene: TRBJ1-2; CDR3 DNA: TGTGCCAGCTCACCGGGACAGAATAACTATGGCTACACCTTC; CDR3 protein: CASSPGQNNYGYTF
clone size: NA; D gene: NA; V gene: TRBV4-1; J gene: TRBJ2-3; CDR3 DNA: TGCGCCAGCAGCCAGGGGCTGAGCGATACGCAGTATTTT; CDR3 protein: CASSQGLSDTQYF
clone size: NA; D gene: NA; V gene: TRBV20-1; J gene: TRBJ2-3; CDR3 DNA: TGCAGTGTAGGAGGCCCAGATACGCAGTATTTT; CDR3 protein: CSVGGPDTQYF
clone size: NA; D gene: NA; V gene: TRBV24-1; J gene: TRBJ1-6; CDR3 DNA: TGTGCCACCAGTGCCTCAGGGAATTCACCCCTCCACTTT; CDR3 protein: CATSASGNSPLHF
clone size: NA; D gene: TRBD1; V gene: TRBV15; J gene: TRBJ2-3; CDR3 DNA: TGTGCCACCAGCAGAACTATCCGGACAGGGGAATCAGATACGCAGTATTTT; CDR3 protein: CATSRTIRTGESDTQYF
clone size: once; D gene: NA; V gene: TRBV6-5; J gene: TRBJ2-1; CDR3 DNA: TGTGCCAGCAGTTCCCCGAGGCCCGGCCCGCTTGAGCAGTTCTTC; CDR3 protein: CASSSPRPGPLEQFF
clone size: NA; D gene: TRBD1; V gene: TRBV9; J gene: TRBJ2-1; CDR3 DNA: TGTGCCAGCAGCCCGTGGGACAGGGGGAACGATGAGCAGTTCTTC; CDR3 protein: CASSPWDRGNDEQFF
clone size: NA; D gene: NA; V gene: TRBV28; J gene: TRBJ1-6; CDR3 DNA: TGTGCCAGCAGTTTACTATATTCACCCCTCCACTTT; CDR3 protein: CASSLLYSPLHF
clone size: NA; D gene: NA; V gene: TRBV2; J gene: TRBJ1-1; CDR3 DNA: TGTGCCAGCAAAGAGCGAGCCCAATTGAACACTGAAGCTTTCTTT; CDR3 protein: CASKERAQLNTEAFF
clone size: NA; D gene: NA; V gene: TRBV2; J gene: TRBJ2-1; CDR3 DNA: TGTGCCAGCAGTGAAAGCGGGCGGTGGAGCTCCTACAATGAGCAGTTCTTC; CDR3 protein: CASSESGRWSSYNEQFF
clone size: few; D gene: TRBD1; V gene: TRBV11-2; J gene: TRBJ1-1; CDR3 DNA: TGTGCCAGCAGCTTAGGTACCTACAGGGGAGGTGGCACTGAAGCTTTCTTT; CDR3 protein: CASSLGTYRGGGTEAFF
clone size: NA; D gene: TRBD1; V gene: TRBV6-8; J gene: TRBJ2-7; CDR3 DNA: TGTGCCAGCAATAATGGACAGGCCTACGAGCAGTACTTC; CDR3 protein: CASNNGQAYEQYF
clone size: NA; D gene: NA; V gene: TRBV3-1/TRBV3-2; J gene: TRBJ1-2; CDR3 DNA: TGTGCCAGCAGCCAAGATGCGGGGGGCAACTATGGCTACACCTTC; CDR3 protein: CASSQDAGGNYGYTF
clone size: NA; D gene: NA; V gene: TRBV5-1; J gene: TRBJ2-7; CDR3 DNA: TGCGCCAGCAGCTTGGGCGGAGTAGGCGAGCAGTACTTC; CDR3 protein: CASSLGGVGEQYF